The rows below give T cell receptor beta chains drawn from one sample of a study of blood T cell repertoires in COVID-19. Only in-frame clones appear in the TCRdb table, and some are missing; sequencing was by immunoSEQ multiplex PCR. The sample contains around 230,000 clones, around 82% of which appear only once. Sequencing was performed on peripheral blood. Source of these receptors: a woman between 40 and 50 years old with active or convalescent COVID-19. The CDR3 runs from the conserved cysteine through the conserved F or W. The order of the fields is clone size, J gene, D gene, V gene, CDR3 DNA, CDR3 protein. A D gene is named only where the DNA matches it firmly. The size field is filled for only some rows; it gives once, few, many or a size class.

NA TRBJ2-5 NA TRBV5-1 TGCGCCAGCAGCACTTCGGGGGGCGGCAACCAAGAGACCCAGTACTTC CASSTSGGGNQETQYF
few TRBJ2-7 TRBD1 TRBV29-1 TGCAGCGCAAAACAGGGGGAGTACGAGCAGTACTTC CSAKQGEYEQYF
NA TRBJ2-7 TRBD1 TRBV6-5 TGTGCCAGCAGTTACCAAGGGACAGGGGGCCGGGAGCAGTACTTC CASSYQGTGGREQYF
NA TRBJ2-5 TRBD1 TRBV5-1 TGCGCCAGCAGCTTGGCCAAGGGGGCATTGGAGACCCAGTACTTC CASSLAKGALETQYF
NA TRBJ2-7 NA TRBV29-1 TGCAGCGTTGAAGGGGACACCTCCTACGAGCAGTACTTC CSVEGDTSYEQYF
few TRBJ2-7 NA TRBV27 TGTGCCAGCAGTTTAACAATTGGCAACACCTACGAGCAGTACTTC CASSLTIGNTYEQYF
NA TRBJ1-1 NA TRBV11-3 TGTGCCAGCAACATACTGGGGGGCACTGAAGCTTTCTTT CASNILGGTEAFF
NA TRBJ1-6 NA TRBV7-6 TGTGCCAGCAGCTTAACGCTCGGGGATTCACCCCTCCACTTT CASSLTLGDSPLHF
once TRBJ2-5 NA TRBV12-5 TGTGCTAGTGGAACCCGACAGCAAGAGACCCAGTACTTC CASGTRQQETQYF
NA TRBJ1-3 NA TRBV5-1 TGCGCCAGCAGCTTGCAGGGTGCAATATATTTT CASSLQGAIYF
NA TRBJ2-7 NA TRBV4-3 TGCGCCAGCAGCCAAGATCCCGGACTCAGGTACGAGCAGTACTTC CASSQDPGLRYEQYF
NA TRBJ1-5 NA TRBV3-1/TRBV3-2 TGTGCCAGCAGCCAAGATCACAGGCATCAGCCCCAGCATTTT CASSQDHRHQPQHF
once TRBJ2-3 TRBD2 TRBV7-2 TGTGCCAGCAGCTTATATCCTAGCGGGGGCACAGATACGCAGTATTTT CASSLYPSGGTDTQYF
once TRBJ2-7 TRBD1 TRBV11-3 TGTGCCAGCAGCCCCTGGGACAGGGACTTCTACGAGCAGTACTTC CASSPWDRDFYEQYF
NA TRBJ1-5 NA TRBV5-1 TGCGCCAGCAGCTTGGGACCTCAGGGAAGGGTGAGCAATCAGCCCCAGCATTTT CASSLGPQGRVSNQPQHF
NA TRBJ1-3 NA TRBV9 TGTGCCAGCAGCAGCGGTAGCGCTTTTGGAAACACCATATATTTT CASSSGSAFGNTIYF
NA TRBJ2-3 NA TRBV11-3 TGTGCCAGCAGCGGGGGCGGGGGAGGAGATACGCAGTATTTT CASSGGGGGDTQYF
NA TRBJ2-7 NA TRBV2 TGTGCCAGCAGTGGGGGGCAGGGGGAGCAGTACTTC CASSGGQGEQYF
NA TRBJ1-2 TRBD1 TRBV29-1 TGCAGCGTTGCGGGACAGGGGAGAGGCTATGGCTACACCTTC CSVAGQGRGYGYTF
many TRBJ2-1 NA TRBV11-2 TGTGCCAGCAGCTTAGTGCCCTCAGCGTTCAATGAGCAGTTCTTC CASSLVPSAFNEQFF
NA TRBJ2-5 TRBD2 TRBV7-9 TGTGCCAGCAGTTCTCTAGCGGGAGGTAGAGAGACCCAGTACTTC CASSSLAGGRETQYF
few TRBJ2-7 NA TRBV12-3/TRBV12-4 TGTGCCAGCAGTTTCGGACAGCGCTACGAGCAGTACTTC CASSFGQRYEQYF
NA TRBJ1-1 NA TRBV9 TGTGCCAGCAGCACCCAGACTTCGAACACTGAAGCTTTCTTT CASSTQTSNTEAFF
NA TRBJ2-2 NA TRBV2 TGTGCCAGCAGTGACCCGACTCGTTTCAACACCGGGGAGCTGTTTTTT CASSDPTRFNTGELFF
NA TRBJ1-1 NA TRBV6-5 TGTGCCAGCACTAAAAACGGGAAGGTTGAAGCTTTCTTT CASTKNGKVEAFF
NA TRBJ2-7 NA TRBV7-9 TGTGCCAGCAGCAATTCCGGGTCAACCTACGAGCAGTACTTC CASSNSGSTYEQYF
NA TRBJ1-2 NA TRBV30 TGTGCCTGGAGCACAGCAAACTATGGCTACACCTTC CAWSTANYGYTF
few TRBJ2-7 TRBD1 TRBV4-1 TGCGCCAGCAGCCAAGACAGAGGGGGCTTCTACGAGCAGTACTTC CASSQDRGGFYEQYF
NA TRBJ1-1 NA TRBV6-5 TGTGCCAGCAATTGGCAGGAGGAGAGCACTGAAGCTTTCTTT CASNWQEESTEAFF
NA TRBJ2-7 TRBD1 TRBV27 TGTGCCAGCAGTTTTACGGTGGGGACAGTTCTCTACGAGCAGTACTTC CASSFTVGTVLYEQYF
once TRBJ2-7 NA TRBV27 TGTGCCAGCAGTCCGCCTTCCGCCCTATCCCACGAGCAGTACTTC CASSPPSALSHEQYF
few TRBJ2-1 TRBD1 TRBV5-1 TGCGCCAGCAGCTTGAGGACAGGGGCCGGTGGAGGATACAATGAGCAGTTCTTC CASSLRTGAGGGYNEQFF
few TRBJ2-5 TRBD2 TRBV7-8 TGTGCCAGCAGCTTAGGGTTAGCGGGAGGGCGCCTGCAAGAGACCCAGTACTTC CASSLGLAGGRLQETQYF
NA TRBJ1-2 NA TRBV15 TGTGCCACCAGCACTCCTAACTATGGCTACACCTTC CATSTPNYGYTF
few TRBJ2-2 NA TRBV6-6 TGTGCCAGCAGACAGGGAGCGAACACCGGGGAGCTGTTTTTT CASRQGANTGELFF
NA TRBJ2-2 TRBD1 TRBV5-1 TGCGCCAGCAGCTTGGGGGACAGGGACACCGGGGAGCTGTTTTTT CASSLGDRDTGELFF
NA TRBJ2-2 TRBD2 TRBV19 TGTGCCAGTAGGGGACTAACGAACACCGGGGAGCTGTTTTTT CASRGLTNTGELFF
NA TRBJ1-1 NA TRBV29-1 TGCAGCGTTGAAGACCCCCGTGTCAGGTATGGCACTGAAGCTTTCTTT CSVEDPRVRYGTEAFF
NA TRBJ2-3 TRBD2 TRBV5-1 TGCGCCAGCAGCTTCGCTAGCGGGGCCCTTAGCACAGATACGCAGTATTTT CASSFASGALSTDTQYF
NA TRBJ2-3 NA TRBV29-1 TGCAGCGTTGAATGGTCGGCAGATACGCAGTATTTT CSVEWSADTQYF
NA TRBJ2-6 NA TRBV6-4 TGTGCCAGCAGTGACGCGGGACAGACAAAAGTCCTGACTTTC CASSDAGQTKVLTF
NA TRBJ2-3 TRBD2 TRBV7-2 TGTGCCAGCAGCTCGCGCCTACTAGCGGGAGCAGATACGCAGTATTTT CASSSRLLAGADTQYF
NA TRBJ1-5 TRBD1 TRBV30 TGTGCCTGGAGCCCTAGGACAGGGGGTCTTCAGCCCCAGCATTTT CAWSPRTGGLQPQHF
NA TRBJ1-2 NA TRBV2 TGTGCCAGCAGTGTTGCAGACAGCTCCTATGGCTACACCTTC CASSVADSSYGYTF
NA TRBJ1-1 NA TRBV6-5 TGTGCCAGCAGGACGGAGGTTGGAACTGAAGCTTTCTTT CASRTEVGTEAFF
NA TRBJ1-4 NA TRBV7-2 TGTGCCAGCAGCTCGAAGGTGCGGGAAAAACTGTTTTTT CASSSKVREKLFF
NA TRBJ1-5 NA TRBV28 TGTGCCAGCAGTTTATGGTCAGACTCCCTCGAATGGCCCCAGCATTTT CASSLWSDSLEWPQHF
NA TRBJ2-5 TRBD2 TRBV29-1 TGCAGCGTTGAAGATCTTGCTAGCGGGGGCGGCGGGACCCAGTACTTC CSVEDLASGGGGTQYF